This T cell receptor beta chain is drawn from a study of blood T cell repertoires in COVID-19. Study-wide background: Both acute and convalescent COVID-19 samples were obtained from the United States, Italy and Spain. The cDNA or gDNA used as material had been derived from T cells, B-cell-depleted T cells, or PBMCs.

TCRdb keeps only in-frame clones here, not all; method: immunoSEQ multiplex PCR. The sample lists approximately 200,000 clones, around 80% occurring once. Those who participated ranged in age from roughly 18 to 90 years and resided in about two dozen US areas. The study assigned cohorts using participant-reported clinical history. Germline loops: CDR1 ENHRY, CDR2 SYGVKD. The CDR3 runs to 15 residues. V dropped 6 bases and J dropped 5 bases, with 14 bases sitting between them. V gene TRBV10-3 combines with J gene TRBJ1-6; tentative D call: TRBD1 (5 bases). Material for sequencing was PBMCs or T cells enriched from blood (not recorded which). The origin of this receptor is a woman aged 40 to 50 with acute COVID-19. CDR3: CAIRVSQDNNSPLHF. CDR3 nucleotides: TGTGCCATCAGAGTTTCACAGGATAATAATTCACCCCTCCACTTT.